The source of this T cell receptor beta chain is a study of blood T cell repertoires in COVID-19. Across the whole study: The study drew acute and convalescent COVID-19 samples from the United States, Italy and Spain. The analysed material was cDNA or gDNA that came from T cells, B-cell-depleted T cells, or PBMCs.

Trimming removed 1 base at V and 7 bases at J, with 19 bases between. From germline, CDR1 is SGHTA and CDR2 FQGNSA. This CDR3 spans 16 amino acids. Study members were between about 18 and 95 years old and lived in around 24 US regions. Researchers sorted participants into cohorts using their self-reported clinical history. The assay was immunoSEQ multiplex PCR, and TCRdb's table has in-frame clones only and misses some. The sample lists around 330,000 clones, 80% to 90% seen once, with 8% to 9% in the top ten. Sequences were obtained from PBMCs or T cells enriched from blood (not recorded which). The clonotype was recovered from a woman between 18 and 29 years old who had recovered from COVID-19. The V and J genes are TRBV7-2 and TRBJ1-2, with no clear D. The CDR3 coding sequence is TGTGCCAGCAGCTTAGGGCTTTGGGTCTCTTCGGGTGGCTACACCTTC. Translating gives CASSLGLWVSSGGYTF.